This paragraph reports one T cell receptor beta chain. The V end was cut by 1 base, the J end by 2 bases, with 12 bases between. The CDR3 length is 15 residues. Germline V gene lookup returns CDR1 SNHLY and CDR2 FYNNEI. The method was immunoSEQ multiplex PCR; TCRdb's version includes in-frame clones alone and lacks a portion of them. The repertoire holds 13,000 to 15,000 clones, around half seen once, with around 35% in the top ten. The sample originates from a study of cytotoxic CD8 clonotypes in ibrutinib-treated CLL. This specimen consisted of PBMCs, obtained at a 24-month disease-progression time point, from a patient treated with ibrutinib. The sequence was collected from a human donor with chronic lymphocytic leukemia. The chain recombines TRBV2 with TRBJ2-7; D tentatively fits TRBD1 or TRBD2 (5 bases each). In nucleotides, the CDR3 is TGTGCCAGCAGTGAAGGGGACCCTGAAGCCTACGAGCAGTACTTC. This encodes CASSEGDPEAYEQYF.